A selection of T cell receptor beta chains follows, all from one sample in a study of cytomegalovirus exposure and HLA in healthy donors. The table came from immunoSEQ multiplex PCR; TCRdb's copy has only in-frame clones and leaves some out. Among 150,000 to 200,000 clones listed, about nine tenths were seen once. Sequenced material: PBMCs. The source is a man younger than 35 in good health and CMV-seropositive. Each CDR3 is given with its conserved first and last residue. The D gene is left open where the match is weak. Where a row states a size, it is once, few, many or the class of an expanded clone; other rows omit it.

NA	NA	TRBV12-5	TRBJ2-7	TGTGCTAGTGGTTTGGCAAATACAGGGTATTCCTTC	CASGLANTGYSF
few	NA	TRBV7-2	TRBJ1-2	TGTGCCAGCAGCCCGACAACTGGCTACACCTTC	CASSPTTGYTF
NA	NA	TRBV7-9	TRBJ2-5	TGTGCCAGCAGCCAGACGGGGGAGACCCAGTACTTC	CASSQTGETQYF
NA	TRBD1	TRBV6-5	TRBJ2-1	TGTGCCAGCAAAAGGGGACAGACCAACAATGAGCAGTTCTTC	CASKRGQTNNEQFF
NA	NA	TRBV27	TRBJ2-7	TGTGCCAGCAGGGGGGGTTTTTCCTACGAGCAGTACTTC	CASRGGFSYEQYF
NA	TRBD1	TRBV19	TRBJ1-1	TGTGCCAGTAGTGTAAAAGGACAGGGTAACACTGAAGCTTTCTTT	CASSVKGQGNTEAFF
NA	TRBD2	TRBV5-1	TRBJ2-5	TGCGCCAGCAGCTTGGCCTGGGCTAGCGGACTCCAAGAGACCCAGTACTTC	CASSLAWASGLQETQYF
once	TRBD2	TRBV16	TRBJ2-3	TGTGCCAGCAGCCAAGTACAAGCGGGAAGCGGCACAGATACGCAGTATTTT	CASSQVQAGSGTDTQYF
NA	TRBD2	TRBV28	TRBJ2-3	TGTGCCAGCCCTCCAGGCGGGGGAAGCACAGATACGCAGTATTTT	CASPPGGGSTDTQYF
NA	NA	TRBV28	TRBJ1-5	TGTGCCAGCAGGGTTACTGGGGGAGGTCAGCCCCAGCATTTT	CASRVTGGGQPQHF
NA	TRBD1	TRBV2	TRBJ1-1	TGTGCCAGCAGCCGCGGACAGGGGGGCACTGAAGCTTTCTTT	CASSRGQGGTEAFF
NA	TRBD2	TRBV4-1	TRBJ2-7	TGCGCCAGCAGCCAAGCCCAATCCCCGGGGGGCTCCTACGAGCAGTACTTC	CASSQAQSPGGSYEQYF
NA	TRBD2	TRBV6-5	TRBJ2-1	TGTGCCAGCAGTTACTCCTGGGAGGGCTACAATGAGCAGTTCTTC	CASSYSWEGYNEQFF
NA	TRBD1	TRBV2	TRBJ1-1	TGTGCCAGCAGGGCGGGACAGGGTTCCGCATGGAACACTGAAGCTTTCTTT	CASRAGQGSAWNTEAFF
NA	TRBD2	TRBV7-9	TRBJ2-1	TGTGCCAGCAGCTTAGCGACTAGCGGGAGAAGTGATGAGCAGTTCTTC	CASSLATSGRSDEQFF
NA	NA	TRBV28	TRBJ2-1	TGTGCCAGCAGAGGGCGAGGAGGAAGCTCCTACAATGAGCAGTTCTTC	CASRGRGGSSYNEQFF
NA	TRBD2	TRBV28	TRBJ2-4	TGTGCCAGCAGTATTTGGACTAGCGGGATTCTAGCCAAAAACATTCAGTACTTC	CASSIWTSGILAKNIQYF
few	NA	TRBV7-9	TRBJ2-2	TGTGCCAGCAGCTTCGGCCAGGGTAACACCGGGGAGCTGTTTTTT	CASSFGQGNTGELFF
NA	NA	TRBV9	TRBJ1-1	TGTGCCAGCAGCGTAGGGTGGAGCACTGAAGCTTTCTTT	CASSVGWSTEAFF
NA	NA	TRBV14	TRBJ2-3	TGTGCCAGCAGCCAAGTACGGGGGACCGGCACAGATACGCAGTATTTT	CASSQVRGTGTDTQYF
once	TRBD1	TRBV14	TRBJ2-1	TGTGCCAGCAGCTTCACAGGGGGTCCCATAGACAATGAGCAGTTCTTC	CASSFTGGPIDNEQFF
once	TRBD2	TRBV2	TRBJ2-2	TGTGCCAGCAGTCTAGAGACTAGCGGGAATGCCGGGGAGCTGTTTTTT	CASSLETSGNAGELFF
NA	NA	TRBV15	TRBJ2-4	TGTGCCACCAGCAGAGAGGAGATTAGCGGCCTAGCCAAAAACATTCAGTACTTC	CATSREEISGLAKNIQYF
NA	NA	TRBV2	TRBJ1-3	TGTGCCAGCAGTGAAGACAGACTAACTGGAAACACCATATATTTT	CASSEDRLTGNTIYF
NA	TRBD1	TRBV5-1	TRBJ2-1	TGCGCCAGCAGCTTGGGACAGGGGTCCAATGAGCAGTTCTTC	CASSLGQGSNEQFF
NA	TRBD1	TRBV4-1	TRBJ1-1	TGCGCCAGCAGCCAAGAGGGGACAGGTTTTTTCACTGAAGCTTTCTTT	CASSQEGTGFFTEAFF
NA	TRBD1	TRBV4-1	TRBJ1-3	TGCGCCAGCAGCCGGGGACAGCGTTCTGGAAACACCATATATTTT	CASSRGQRSGNTIYF
NA	NA	TRBV5-1	TRBJ2-1	TGCGCCAGCAGCCCTTTCTTTTCCTATATCAGGGACTCCTACAATGAGCAGTTCTTC	CASSPFFSYIRDSYNEQFF
NA	NA	TRBV30	TRBJ2-1	TGTGCCTGGGGGCAGCTGTACAATGAGCAGTTCTTC	CAWGQLYNEQFF
NA	NA	TRBV19	TRBJ1-5	TGTGCCAGTAATCCCCTGGGGGCGCAGCCCCAGCATTTT	CASNPLGAQPQHF
NA	TRBD2	TRBV5-1	TRBJ2-7	TGCGCCAGCAGCTGGGAGGGACTAGCGGGAGTCGAGCAGTACTTC	CASSWEGLAGVEQYF
NA	TRBD2	TRBV18	TRBJ2-3	TGTGCCAGCTGCGAGCGGGAGAGGAGGGCAGATACGCAGTATTTT	CASCERERRADTQYF
NA	NA	TRBV11-3	TRBJ2-7	TGTGCCAGCAGCCTCGCACCTAGCGTAGCCTACGAGCAGTACTTC	CASSLAPSVAYEQYF
NA	TRBD1	TRBV6-5	TRBJ2-7	TGTGCCAGCAGTTGGGACCCGGGACAGAGAGGCGAGCAGTACTTC	CASSWDPGQRGEQYF
NA	TRBD2	TRBV19	TRBJ2-3	TGTGCCAGTGCTACTAGCGGGGTCACAGATACGCAGTATTTT	CASATSGVTDTQYF
NA	NA	TRBV2	TRBJ1-1	TGTGCCAGCAGTCCCCAGGGTAACACTGAAGCTTTCTTT	CASSPQGNTEAFF
NA	NA	TRBV19	TRBJ1-1	TGTGCCGCTACCCGAACAGGTTCCCATAAGACTGAAGCTTTCTTT	CAATRTGSHKTEAFF
few	TRBD1	TRBV18	TRBJ2-7	TGTGCCAGCTCACTCACCGGGACAGAGATCTCCTACGAGCAGTACTTC	CASSLTGTEISYEQYF
NA	NA	TRBV7-2	TRBJ2-5	TGTGCCAGCAGCCCACAGTCCCAAGAGACCCAGTACTTC	CASSPQSQETQYF
NA	NA	TRBV28	TRBJ2-7	TGTGCCAGCAGTTCCAGGTTGCTGACCTACGAGCAGTACTTC	CASSSRLLTYEQYF
NA	TRBD1	TRBV7-9	TRBJ2-2	TGTGCCAGCAGCTCGACAGGGGATGGTACCGGGGAGCTGTTTTTT	CASSSTGDGTGELFF
NA	TRBD2	TRBV19	TRBJ2-3	TGTGCCAGTAGTCCCTCGGGACTAGCGGGAGGAGGAGATACGCAGTATTTT	CASSPSGLAGGGDTQYF
NA	TRBD2	TRBV19	TRBJ2-1	TGTGCCAGTCTCAGCGGGATACACAATGAGCAGTTCTTC	CASLSGIHNEQFF
NA	NA	TRBV28	TRBJ1-2	TGTGCCAGTTTCGGGTATGGCTACACCTTC	CASFGYGYTF
NA	TRBD2	TRBV7-8	TRBJ2-5	TGTGCCAGCAACCCAAACCGACTAGCGGGAGCGCCAACCTTTGTGACCCAGTACTTC	CASNPNRLAGAPTFVTQYF
NA	NA	TRBV27	TRBJ2-7	TGTGCCAGCGGCTCGCCCTCCTACGAGCAGTACTTC	CASGSPSYEQYF
NA	NA	TRBV11-3	TRBJ2-7	TGTGCCAGCAGCTTAAGTCAGGGTAGCTACGAGCAGTACTTC	CASSLSQGSYEQYF
few	TRBD2	TRBV6-6	TRBJ2-7	TGTGCCAGCATCGCCAGCGGGAGACCTTACGAGCAGTACTTC	CASIASGRPYEQYF
NA	TRBD2	TRBV4-2	TRBJ2-7	TGTGCCAGCAGCCAAGAAGCTAGCGGCTTCTACGAGCAGTACTTC	CASSQEASGFYEQYF
NA	NA	TRBV5-1	TRBJ1-5	TGCGCCAGCAGCCCCCGGGGGGAGAGCAATCAGCCCCAGCATTTT	CASSPRGESNQPQHF
few	NA	TRBV7-9	TRBJ2-7	TGTGCCAGCAGCTTACGCGCAGACACGGTGAGCTCCTACGAGCAGTACTTC	CASSLRADTVSSYEQYF
NA	NA	TRBV28	TRBJ2-2	TGTGCCAGCAGTAGCAGGGGAACCGGGGAGCTGTTTTTT	CASSSRGTGELFF
NA	TRBD2	TRBV25-1	TRBJ2-1	TGTGCCAGCCGCGGGGGGGGTTTTGAGCAGTTCTTC	CASRGGGFEQFF
NA	TRBD2	TRBV9	TRBJ2-3	TGTGCCAGCAGCGTAGCTGGCTCTAGCGGGAGCACAGATACGCAGTATTTT	CASSVAGSSGSTDTQYF
NA	TRBD1	TRBV19	TRBJ2-2	TGTGCCAGCTCACAGGGGGGTCGGGGCACCGGGGAGCTGTTTTTT	CASSQGGRGTGELFF
NA	NA	TRBV11-2	TRBJ2-1	TGTGCCAGCAGCTTAGGTGCTAGGAATGAGCAGTTCTTC	CASSLGARNEQFF
NA	NA	TRBV5-8	TRBJ2-3	TGTGCCAGCAGCCTCAGCACAGATACGCAGTATTTT	CASSLSTDTQYF
NA	NA	TRBV18	TRBJ2-2	TGTGCCAGCTCACCACTTATAGTAGCCTCGGACACCGGGGAGCTGTTTTTT	CASSPLIVASDTGELFF
NA	NA	TRBV7-6	TRBJ2-7	TGTGCCAGCAGCTTTGAGGGATTCTCCTATGAGCAGTACTTC	CASSFEGFSYEQYF
NA	TRBD2	TRBV30	TRBJ2-3	TGTGCCTGGAGTCCGGGGGTAGCGGGAGTGCGAGATACGCAGTATTTT	CAWSPGVAGVRDTQYF